A single sample is the source of the 21 T cell receptor beta chains below, sequenced in a study of beta chain features in type 1 diabetes. As every portion of the isolated RNA was reverse transcribed, the sequencing read expressed TCRB transcripts. The data were produced by immunoSEQ multiplex PCR, yet TCRdb's version contains in-frame clones alone and is incomplete. Altogether 41,000 or so clones are present, approximately 60% being singletons, with the ten largest covering more than 1.5%. Study-wide findings and caveats: Within each of all four CD4+ subsets, Type 1 diabetes patients had TCRB CDR3s that were moderately but significantly shorter.

These TCRs are of unknown antigen specificity. The sequenced sample consisted of Tregs from blood. The receptors derive from a man under 40 with type 1 diabetes. Some clones in this sample may be carry-over from other donors' samples.

This clone turned up a few times. This chain uses TRBV5-5 with TRBJ2-5; perhaps TRBD1 as D (6 bases). The CDR3 is 15 amino acids. With 0 bases removed from V and 4 bases from J, the gap between germline ends came to 13 bases. Per the germline V gene, CDR1 is SGHKS and CDR2 is YYEKEE (reference sequence). The CDR3 DNA is TGTGCCAGCAGCTTGGCAGGGGAGACCGGAGAGACCCAGTACTTC. Its translation is CASSLAGETGETQYF. Drawing the rest from reference TRBV5-5 and TRBJ2-5, the complete variable domain is DAGVTQSPTHLIKTRGQQVTLRCSPISGHKSVSWYQQVLGQGPQFIFQYYEKEERGRGNFPDRFSARQFPNYSSELNVNALLLGDSALYLCASSLAGETGETQYFGPGTRLLVL.

This clone turned up a few times. V gene TRBV7-8 combines with J gene TRBJ2-1; the D is unclear. In germline, CDR1 is SGHVS, CDR2 FQNEAQ. This CDR3 has 14 amino acids. Trimming took 5 bases from V and 6 from J, leaving 14 bases between them. The CDR3 region is CASSPNPGSNEQFF. In nucleotides, the CDR3 is TGTGCCAGCAGCCCAAATCCGGGTAGCAATGAGCAGTTCTTC.

V is TRBV7-9 and J is TRBJ2-7, with 10 bases identical to TRBD1. J lost 0 bases, V lost 4 bases, and 3 bases had no gene match. In germline, CDR1 is SEHNR, CDR2 FQNEAQ (reference sequence). This CDR3 spans 15 amino acids. This CDR3 reads CASSWGQGFSYEQYF. In nucleotides, the CDR3 is TGTGCCAGCAGCTGGGGACAGGGGTTCTCCTACGAGCAGTACTTC.

CDR3 sequence (DNA): TGTGCCAGCAGTGAATACGAGAAACTGTTTTTT. It specifies CASSEYEKLFF. This rearrangement joins TRBV25-1 to TRBJ1-4; no definite D call. This CDR3 has 11 residues. Germline assignment: CDR1 MGHDK and CDR2 SYGVNS. V was shortened by 0 bases and J by 11 bases, with 4 bases between the two germline ends.

The rearrangement joins TRBV7-9 to TRBJ2-3; D might be TRBD1 (6 bases). Per germline, CDR1 SEHNR and CDR2 FQNEAQ (reference sequence). CDR3 size: 13 residues. V was shortened by 3 bases and J by 3 bases, with 7 bases between the two germline ends. CDR3 residues: CASSFTGTDTQYF. CDR3 DNA sequence: TGTGCCAGCAGCTTCACAGGGACAGATACGCAGTATTTT.

This chain joins TRBV18 and TRBJ2-2, with a possible D match to TRBD2 (6 bases). V shed 0 bases and J shed 11 bases, with 7 bases lying between them. CDR3 length equals 12 residues. CDR1 is KGHSH, CDR2 LQKENI, per germline. Written as DNA, the CDR3 is TGTGCCAGCTCACCACCGGCGGGAGAGCTGTTTTTT. The encoded protein is CASSPPAGELFF.

The sample holds a few counts of this clone. J is TRBJ1-1 and V is TRBV5-6; D is undetermined. Trimming shortened V by 2 bases and J by 7 bases, and 12 bases separated the two germline ends. The CDR3 totals 13 residues. Germline CDR1 reads SGHDT; CDR2 reads YYEEEE. The CDR3 protein is CASSLWISSEAFF. Here the CDR3 DNA reads TGTGCCAGCAGCTTATGGATCTCTAGTGAAGCTTTCTTT.

The chain combines TRBV29-1 with TRBJ2-5, with a possible D match to TRBD2 (5 bases). CDR3 length equals 13 residues. Deletions cut 8 bases from V and 5 bases from J, with 18 bases between. The germline gives CDR1 SQVTM, CDR2 ANQGSEA. The CDR3 loop reads CSHSYGIGETQYF. The CDR3 bases are TGCAGCCACTCATACGGGATAGGGGAGACCCAGTACTTC.

The V call is TRBV28, the J call TRBJ2-2; no clear D. Germline V gene lookup returns CDR1 MDHEN and CDR2 SYDVKM. CDR3 length: 13 residues. Trimming stripped 7 bases from V and 4 bases from J, with 10 bases between. CDR3 nucleotides: TGTGCCAGCACGGAGAGTTCCACCGGGGAGCTGTTTTTT. It translates to CASTESSTGELFF.

The J gene is TRBJ2-3, the V gene TRBV29-1; 8 bases are a match to TRBD1. The CDR3 contains 14 residues. Germline assignment: CDR1 SQVTM and CDR2 ANQGSEA. The J segment lost 2 bases and the V segment lost 8 bases, leaving 9 bases of the junction unmatched. CDR3 protein: CSFRTGWNTDTQYF. The CDR3 bases are TGCAGCTTTCGGACAGGGTGGAACACAGATACGCAGTATTTT.

The rearrangement joins TRBV7-3 to TRBJ2-5, with a weak D call TRBD2 (7 bases). The CDR3 totals 15 residues. Germline V gene sequence: CDR1 SGHTA, CDR2 FQGTGA. The germline V and J ends were trimmed by 5 bases and 7 bases, with 20 bases remaining between them. In nucleotides, the CDR3 is TGTGCCAGCAGCCCCAACGGGGGGCGTACGGGGACCCAGTACTTC. Residues: CASSPNGGRTGTQYF.

In its sample, this clone was seen a few times. This sequence joins TRBV5-6 and TRBJ1-1; TRBD1 is a possible D gene (5 bases). The V end lost 7 bases, the J end lost 2 bases, and 9 bases lay between the germline ends. Germline CDR1 is SGHDT and CDR2 is YYEEEE. There are 12 residues in the CDR3. The CDR3 nucleotides are TGTGCCAGCCGCGACAGAAACACTGAAGCTTTCTTT. Its translation: CASRDRNTEAFF. Supplemented by reference TRBV5-6 and TRBJ1-1, the full variable domain reads DAGVTQSPTHLIKTRGQQVTLRCSPKSGHDTVSWYQQALGQGPQFIFQYYEEEERQRGNFPDRFSGHQFPNYSSELNVNALLLGDSALYLCASRDRNTEAFFGQGTRLTVV.

This clone was seen only a few times. The J gene is TRBJ2-7, the V gene TRBV4-1; 10 bases match TRBD1. The germline gives CDR1 MGHRA, CDR2 YSYEKL. The CDR3 is made up of 15 amino acids. Trimming at V came to 2 bases and at J to 2 bases, leaving 3 bases not matched to a gene. CDR3 DNA: TGCGCCAGCAGCCAAACCGGGACAGGGGCCTACGAGCAGTACTTC. Protein sequence: CASSQTGTGAYEQYF.

The chain couples TRBV6-6 to TRBJ2-3; 8 bases align to TRBD2. Germline V gene data show CDR1 as MNHNY and CDR2 as SVGAGI (reference sequence). CDR3 size: 14 residues. With V trimmed by 6 bases and J by 4 bases, 6 bases remained unmatched. The CDR3 spells CASRGAGAPDTQYF. The CDR3 DNA is TGTGCCAGCAGAGGAGCGGGGGCCCCAGATACGCAGTATTTT.

This chain uses TRBV5-4 with TRBJ2-7; TRBD1 might be the D (6 bases). CDR1 and CDR2 from the germline V gene are SGHNT and YYREEE (reference sequence). The CDR3 consists of 14 residues. Between the trimmed V and J ends, which lost 3 bases and 3 bases, there was a span of 13 bases. The CDR3 reads CASSYVDRDYEQYF. In nucleotides, the CDR3 is TGTGCCAGCAGCTACGTGGACAGAGACTACGAGCAGTACTTC. Together with reference TRBV5-4 and TRBJ2-7, the CDR3 gives the full variable domain: ETGVTQSPTHLIKTRGQQVTLRCSSQSGHNTVSWYQQALGQGPQFIFQYYREEENGRGNFPPRFSGLQFPNYSSELNVNALELDDSALYLCASSYVDRDYEQYFGPGTRLTVT.

The CDR3 region is CATSSRQGDGYTF. The CDR3 DNA reads as TGTGCCACGAGCAGCAGACAGGGGGATGGCTACACCTTC. This chain connects TRBV10-3 to TRBJ1-2, with 9 bases aligning to TRBD1. The CDR3 sequence is 13 residues long. Per the germline V gene, CDR1 is ENHRY and CDR2 is SYGVKD. With 10 bases clipped from V and 6 bases from J, the junction kept 9 bases outside the gene matches.

This clone was detected only a few times. The chain links TRBV5-1 to TRBJ1-6; D not resolved. In germline, CDR1 is SGHRS, CDR2 YFSETQ. The ends were cut back, 0 bases at V and 7 bases at J, with 5 bases in the middle. The CDR3 is made up of 13 amino acids. The CDR3 sequence: CASSLAANSPLHF. In nucleotides, the CDR3 is TGCGCCAGCAGCTTGGCCGCGAATTCACCCCTCCACTTT.

The chain joins TRBV5-8 to TRBJ2-2, with 9 bases fitting TRBD2. Trimming removed 0 bases from V and 5 bases from J; junction bases left unmatched: 2. The CDR3 length is 15 residues. CDR1 and CDR2 (germline): SGHTS, YDEGEE. In DNA form, the CDR3 reads TGTGCCAGCAGCTTGGTTCTAGCGGGGACCGGGGAGCTGTTTTTT. It encodes CASSLVLAGTGELFF.

The chain has TRBV7-9 and TRBJ1-6; 9 nucleotides match TRBD1. Looked up from germline, CDR1 is SEHNR and CDR2 is FQNEAQ (reference sequence). Trimming took 3 bases from V and 3 from J; bases not matched to a gene: 0. The CDR3 spans 15 residues. CDR3 bases: TGTGCCAGCAGCTTGACAGGGGGCTATAATTCACCCCTCCACTTT. The encoded protein is CASSLTGGYNSPLHF.

The chain is built from TRBV7-2 and TRBJ2-5; D unresolved. Per the germline V gene, CDR1 is SGHTA and CDR2 is FQGNSA. This CDR3 is built from 11 residues. The germline V and J ends were trimmed by 3 bases and 7 bases, with 6 bases remaining between them. The CDR3 coding sequence is TGTGCCAGCAGCTTTTCGGGGACCCAGTACTTC. Encoded protein: CASSFSGTQYF.

The J gene is TRBJ2-5, the V gene TRBV11-2, with 12 bases identical to TRBD1. The CDR3 contains 15 residues. Germline V CDR1 and CDR2: SGHAT, FQNNGV. V lost 5 bases and J lost 5; bases outside the gene matches: 6. The CDR3 reads CASSKGQGAWETQYF. The CDR3 DNA follows: TGTGCCAGCAGCAAGGGACAGGGGGCTTGGGAGACCCAGTACTTC.